These 7 T cell receptor beta chains share one sample of origin, sequenced in a study of blood T cell repertoires in COVID-19. Clones were read by immunoSEQ multiplex PCR, and TCRdb kept only the in-frame ones, dropping some. The sample includes 200,000 to 250,000 clones, roughly 80% of them seen just once. Sequencing used peripheral blood. The source is a woman older than 75 with COVID-19, enrolled during active disease.

The CDR3, as DNA: TGTGCCACCAGTGATCCCCGGACAGGGACTAATCAGCCCCAGCATTTT. Translation: CATSDPRTGTNQPQHF. J is TRBJ1-5 and V is TRBV24-1; 8 nucleotides line up with TRBD1. Losses at the gene ends were 3 bases for V and 4 bases for J; bases not matched to a gene: 7. Germline CDR1 is KGHDR and CDR2 is SFDVKD. The CDR3 consists of 16 residues.

The chain uses TRBV30 and TRBJ1-1, with D unresolved. Germline-derived CDR1 and CDR2 are GTSNPN and SVGIG (reference sequence). The CDR3 loop spans 13 amino acids. Deletions cut 4 bases from V and 1 base from J, with 10 bases between. Here the CDR3 reads CAWNIRGNTEAFF. CDR3 nucleotide sequence: TGTGCCTGGAACATTCGGGGGAACACTGAAGCTTTCTTT.

The chain uses TRBV19 and TRBJ1-2, with D possibly matching TRBD1 (6 bases). This CDR3 is 16 amino acids long. Germline-derived CDR1 and CDR2 are LNHDA and SQIVND (reference sequence). The V gene lost 3 bases and the J gene lost 3 bases, with 17 bases spanning the gap. In DNA, the CDR3 is TGTGCCAGTAGTATGACGCCGGGACACCTTGACTATGGCTACACCTTC. This sequence encodes CASSMTPGHLDYGYTF.

This rearrangement joins TRBV9 to TRBJ1-2, with 8 bases that match TRBD1. The junction had 14 bases not matched to a gene; V was cut back by 0 bases and J by 4 bases. The CDR3 totals 18 residues. Germline CDR1 reads SGDLS; CDR2 reads YYNGEE. CDR3 residues: CASSVGGSVRTGPYGYTF. The CDR3 nucleotides read TGTGCCAGCAGCGTAGGAGGATCTGTTCGGACAGGGCCCTATGGCTACACCTTC.

About this clone: Its ends do not fully match the called genes, so a read error is possible. The chain couples TRBV5-1 to TRBJ2-2; the match to TRBD2 covers 9 bases. Germline CDR1 SGHRS, CDR2 YFSETQ. CDR3 size: 18 residues. The CDR3 protein is CASSLGGGLASDTGELFF. DNA for the CDR3: TGCGCCAGCAGTTTGGGAGGGGGACTAGCCTCGGACACCGGGGAGCTGTTTTTT.

V is TRBV5-1 and J is TRBJ1-6, with D hard to call. Germline CDR1 is SGHRS and CDR2 is YFSETQ. Trimming took off 4 bases at V and 8 bases at J, with 16 bases between the two ends. CDR3 size: 15 residues. CDR3: CASSRDHAEDSPLHF. The DNA of the CDR3 is TGCGCCAGCAGCCGAGACCATGCGGAGGATTCACCCCTCCACTTT.

V usage is TRBV7-8 and J usage is TRBJ2-3; a weak D match, TRBD1 (6 bases). V lost 4 bases, J lost 0 bases, and 11 bases lay in between. This CDR3 is 15 amino acids long. Germline V gene data show CDR1 as SGHVS and CDR2 as FQNEAQ. CDR3 nucleotide sequence: TGTGCCAGCAGCTCTCAACAGGGTAGCACAGATACGCAGTATTTT. The encoded protein is CASSSQQGSTDTQYF.